This TCR beta chain comes out of a study of technical replicates of blood from a handful of donors. This clone appeared a single time. Clones were sequenced by immunoSEQ multiplex PCR, and TCRdb holds only the in-frame ones, with some missing. The sample yields more than 65,000 clones, nearly 98% seen once. Sequencing input: T cells isolated from PBMCs. The sequence was collected from a human donor in good health.

The CDR3 loop reads CATAGRGSGANVLTF. The CDR3 DNA sequence: TGTGCCACCGCAGGGAGGGGCTCTGGGGCCAACGTCCTGACTTTC. V and J are TRBV7-9 and TRBJ2-6; 7 bases fit TRBD2. Germline assignment: CDR1 SEHNR and CDR2 FQNEAQ (reference sequence). J gave up 0 bases and V 10 bases, and 6 bases lay outside the gene matches. This CDR3 comprises 15 residues. The complete variable domain, with remaining parts taken from reference TRBV7-9 and TRBJ2-6, reads DTGVSQNPRHKITKRGQNVTFRCDPISEHNRLYWYRQTLGQGPEFLTYFQNEAQLEKSRLLSDRFSAERPKGSFSTLEIQRTEQGDSAMYLCATAGRGSGANVLTFGAGSRLTVL.